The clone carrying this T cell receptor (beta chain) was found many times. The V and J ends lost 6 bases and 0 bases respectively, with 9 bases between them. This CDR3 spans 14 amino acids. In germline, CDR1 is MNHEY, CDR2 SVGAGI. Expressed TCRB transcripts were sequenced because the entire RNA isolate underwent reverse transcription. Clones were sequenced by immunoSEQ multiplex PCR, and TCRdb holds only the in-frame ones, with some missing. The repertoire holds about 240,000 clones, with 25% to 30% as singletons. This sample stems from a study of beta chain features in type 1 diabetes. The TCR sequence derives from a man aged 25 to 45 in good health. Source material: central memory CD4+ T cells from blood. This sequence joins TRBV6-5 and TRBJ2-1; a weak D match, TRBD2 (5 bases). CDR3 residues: CASRSGSSYNEQFF. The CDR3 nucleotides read TGTGCCAGCAGGTCGGGAAGCTCCTACAATGAGCAGTTCTTC.